A single sample is the source of the 18 T cell receptor beta chains below, sequenced in a study of PD-L1 blockade in urothelial cancer. TCRdb's copy holds only in-frame clones and misses some; the assay was immunoSEQ multiplex PCR. The profile shows 70,000 to 85,000 clones, approximately 87% of them singletons. Described time point: pretreatment peripheral blood. Sequencing used PBMCs, obtained around atezolizumab (anti-PD-L1) treatment. The receptors were gathered from a man between 65 and 85 years old with urothelial cancer.

The chain is built from TRBV18 and TRBJ2-1, with TRBD2 matching over 8 bases. CDR1 and CDR2 from the germline V gene are KGHSH and LQKENI. J was trimmed by 1 base and V by 6 bases; bases with no gene match: 14. This CDR3 is built from 18 residues. The CDR3 spells CASSPAVERETSYNEQFF. The CDR3, as DNA: TGTGCCAGCTCCCCCGCCGTTGAGCGGGAGACATCCTACAATGAGCAGTTCTTC.

The chain combines TRBV28 with TRBJ1-5, with D unresolved. The ends were cut back, 3 bases at V and 2 bases at J, with 2 bases in the middle. CDR3 size: 12 residues. Germline V gene lookup returns CDR1 MDHEN and CDR2 SYDVKM. CDR3 coding DNA: TGTGCCAGCAGTTTCGGCAATCAGCCCCAGCATTTT. This gives the protein CASSFGNQPQHF. The complete variable domain, with remaining parts taken from reference TRBV28 and TRBJ1-5, reads DVKVTQSSRYLVKRTGEKVFLECVQDMDHENMFWYRQDPGLGLRLIYFSYDVKMKEKGDIPEGYSVSREKKERFSLILESASTNQTSMYLCASSFGNQPQHFGDGTRLSIL.

V is TRBV7-2 and J is TRBJ2-1, with 8 nucleotides matching TRBD2. The CDR3 has 15 amino acids. The V and J ends lost 3 bases and 9 bases, in that order; junction bases with no gene match: 10. Germline-derived CDR1 and CDR2 are SGHTA and FQGNSA. In DNA, the CDR3 is TGTGCCAGCAGCTTTGGACTAGCCGGACGGGTTGAGCAGTTCTTC. Amino acid sequence: CASSFGLAGRVEQFF.

The chain employs TRBV6-1 and TRBJ2-5, with D maybe TRBD1 (6 bases). The CDR3 is 13 amino acids. Germline V gene sequence: CDR1 MNHNS, CDR2 SASEGT. V lost 3 bases, J lost 7 bases, and 12 bases lay in between. The CDR3 region has the DNA TGTGCCAGCAGTGAGGTCCCCAGGGGGACCCAGTACTTC. This sequence encodes CASSEVPRGTQYF.

The chain links TRBV5-6 to TRBJ2-7; D is perhaps TRBD1 (6 bases). Per the germline V gene, CDR1 is SGHDT and CDR2 is YYEEEE. This CDR3 is 13 amino acids long. V lost 4 bases, J lost 9 bases, and 17 bases lay in between. The CDR3 DNA follows: TGTGCCAGCAGCCCCGTGACAGGCGAGGGGCAGTACTTC. Translating it yields CASSPVTGEGQYF.

In nucleotides, the CDR3 is TGTGCCAGCACCACGGGGGGGTCCAACACCATATATTTT. Amino acids: CASTTGGSNTIYF. J is TRBJ1-3 and V is TRBV6-5, with D tentatively TRBD1 (5 bases). With 7 bases removed from V and 7 bases from J, the gap between germline ends came to 14 bases. This CDR3 comprises 13 residues. Germline CDR1 is MNHEY and CDR2 is SVGAGI.

This CDR3 reads CASSGPQTAFNEKLFF. The DNA of the CDR3 is TGTGCCAGCAGCGGACCCCAGACAGCTTTTAATGAAAAACTGTTTTTT. The chain has TRBV11-2 and TRBJ1-4; maybe TRBD1 (5 bases). V shed 5 bases and J shed 4 bases, with 17 bases lying between them. From germline, CDR1 is SGHAT and CDR2 FQNNGV. This CDR3 comprises 16 residues.

The rearrangement uses TRBV19 and TRBJ1-2; the D gene is possibly TRBD1 (6 bases). Trimming cost V 7 bases and J 4 bases, with 13 bases left between them. This CDR3 region has 13 residues. Germline values: CDR1 LNHDA, CDR2 SQIVND (reference sequence). The chain's CDR3 is CASTREGGYGYTF. The CDR3 DNA reads TGTGCCAGTACAAGGGAAGGGGGCTATGGCTACACCTTC. The full variable domain, completed using reference TRBV19 and TRBJ1-2, is DGGITQSPKYLFRKEGQNVTLSCEQNLNHDAMYWYRQDPGQGLRLIYYSQIVNDFQKGDIAEGYSVSREKKESFPLTVTSAQKNPTAFYLCASTREGGYGYTFGSGTRLTVV.

This clone showed up just once. The chain is built from TRBV6-1 and TRBJ1-5; possible D gene TRBD1, 5 bases. Per the germline V gene, CDR1 is MNHNS and CDR2 is SASEGT. Trimming removed 8 bases from V and 4 bases from J, with 15 bases in between. The CDR3 is 14 residues long. CDR3 bases: TGTGCCAGCGATCCCCGTCAGGGTAATCAGCCCCAGCATTTT. It yields the protein CASDPRQGNQPQHF.

This sequence joins TRBV6-1 and TRBJ2-2; 10 nucleotides align to TRBD2. With V trimmed by 4 bases and J by 5 bases, 13 bases remained unmatched. The V gene's germline CDR1 is MNHNS and CDR2 SASEGT. The CDR3 is 18 amino acids. CDR3 in amino acids: CASSVLRPSGSPTGELFF. CDR3 nucleotide sequence: TGTGCCAGCAGTGTCCTCCGGCCTAGCGGGAGCCCGACCGGGGAGCTGTTTTTT.

The chain recombines TRBV28 with TRBJ1-2, with TRBD1 identical over 8 bases. CDR3 length: 15 amino acids. Germline CDR1 and CDR2: MDHEN and SYDVKM. V trimming: 5 bases; J trimming: 4 bases; junction bases outside the gene matches: 9. The CDR3 DNA reads TGTGCCAGCAGTCTTCGACAGGGGAGGGGCTATGGCTACACCTTC. Encoded protein: CASSLRQGRGYGYTF.

A single count supports this clone. V gene TRBV7-3 combines with J gene TRBJ2-1; D unresolved. The CDR3 extends over 13 amino acids. Trimming took off 0 bases at V and 6 bases at J, with 6 bases between the two ends. The germline gives CDR1 SGHTA, CDR2 FQGTGA. CDR3 loop: CASSLTPGNEQFF. The CDR3, as DNA: TGTGCCAGCAGCTTAACCCCAGGCAATGAGCAGTTCTTC.

V usage is TRBV4-1 and J usage is TRBJ2-7, with 7 bases fitting TRBD1. The V gene's germline CDR1 is MGHRA and CDR2 YSYEKL. The CDR3 runs to 14 residues. V was clipped by 4 bases and J by 2 bases; unmatched bases: 5. DNA for the CDR3: TGCGCCAGCAGCCCGGGACAGCGTACCTACGAGCAGTACTTC. Protein sequence: CASSPGQRTYEQYF.

The V gene is TRBV18, the J gene TRBJ2-5; 10 bases are a match to TRBD1. The length of the CDR3 is 14 residues. Germline V gene sequence: CDR1 KGHSH, CDR2 LQKENI. V lost 4 bases and J lost 5; bases outside the gene matches: 4. CDR3 amino acids: CASSLTGGEETQYF. The DNA for the CDR3 is TGTGCCAGCTCACTGACAGGGGGCGAGGAGACCCAGTACTTC.

The chain has TRBV7-9 and TRBJ2-7, with 8 bases that match TRBD1. Germline-derived CDR1 and CDR2 are SEHNR and FQNEAQ (reference sequence). The CDR3 covers 15 residues. Losses at the gene ends were 2 bases for V and 2 bases for J; bases not matched to a gene: 5. The CDR3: CASSLLGQAPYEQYF. CDR3 nucleotides: TGTGCCAGCAGCTTACTGGGACAGGCACCCTACGAGCAGTACTTC.

V usage is TRBV11-3 and J usage is TRBJ2-5; 9 nucleotides align to TRBD2. The V and J ends lost 3 bases and 6 bases, in that order; junction bases with no gene match: 2. CDR1 and CDR2 from the germline V gene are SGHNT and YENEEA. This CDR3 is built from 13 residues. The CDR3 region is CASSFTSGQTQYF. The CDR3 nucleotides read TGTGCCAGCAGCTTCACTAGCGGGCAGACCCAGTACTTC.

This chain links TRBV7-9 with TRBJ1-5; TRBD1 agrees at 8 bases. Germline CDR1 and CDR2: SEHNR and FQNEAQ (reference sequence). V was clipped by 2 bases and J by 15 bases; unmatched bases: 6. This CDR3 is 12 amino acids long. CDR3: CASSLSGGGRHF. The CDR3 DNA sequence: TGTGCCAGCAGCTTATCAGGGGGCGGGAGGCATTTT.

The chain recombines TRBV5-1 with TRBJ2-3; TRBD1 matches 9 bases. After removal of 3 bases from V and 3 bases from J, the junction contained 5 bases not matched to a gene. Germline V gene lookup returns CDR1 SGHRS and CDR2 YFSETQ. The CDR3 has 15 residues. CDR3 sequence reads: CASSSMGQGTDTQYF. CDR3 in DNA: TGCGCCAGCAGCTCCATGGGACAGGGAACAGATACGCAGTATTTT.